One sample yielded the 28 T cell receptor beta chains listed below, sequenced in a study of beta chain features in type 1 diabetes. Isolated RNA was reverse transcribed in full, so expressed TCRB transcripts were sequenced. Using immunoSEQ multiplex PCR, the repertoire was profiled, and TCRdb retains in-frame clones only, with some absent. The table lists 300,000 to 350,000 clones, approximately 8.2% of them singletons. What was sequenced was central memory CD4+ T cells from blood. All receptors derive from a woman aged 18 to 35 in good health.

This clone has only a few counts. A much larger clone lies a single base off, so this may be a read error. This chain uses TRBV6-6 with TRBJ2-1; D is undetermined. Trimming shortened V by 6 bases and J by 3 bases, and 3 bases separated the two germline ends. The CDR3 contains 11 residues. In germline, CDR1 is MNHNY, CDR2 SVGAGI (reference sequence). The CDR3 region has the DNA TGTGCCAGCAGGAACTACAATGAGCAGTTCTTC. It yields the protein CASRNYNEQFF.

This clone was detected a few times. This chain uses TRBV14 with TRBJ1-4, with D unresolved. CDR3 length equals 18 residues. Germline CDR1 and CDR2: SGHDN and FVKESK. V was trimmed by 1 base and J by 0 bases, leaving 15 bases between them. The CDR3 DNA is TGTGCCAGCAGCCAAGCCTGGCTCGGGGTTGCAACTAATGAAAAACTGTTTTTT. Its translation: CASSQAWLGVATNEKLFF.

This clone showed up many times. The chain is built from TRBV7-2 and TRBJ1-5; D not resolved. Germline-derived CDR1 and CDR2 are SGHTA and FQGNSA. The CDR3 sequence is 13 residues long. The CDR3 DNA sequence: TGTGCGAGCGCCCAAAGGGGCAATCAGCCCCAGCATTTT. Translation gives CASAQRGNQPQHF.

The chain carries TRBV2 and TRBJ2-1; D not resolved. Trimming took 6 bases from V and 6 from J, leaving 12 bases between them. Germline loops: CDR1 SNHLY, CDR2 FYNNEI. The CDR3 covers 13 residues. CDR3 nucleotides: TGTGCCAGCAGAGGGTGGCGTTCCAATGAGCAGTTCTTC. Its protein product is CASRGWRSNEQFF.

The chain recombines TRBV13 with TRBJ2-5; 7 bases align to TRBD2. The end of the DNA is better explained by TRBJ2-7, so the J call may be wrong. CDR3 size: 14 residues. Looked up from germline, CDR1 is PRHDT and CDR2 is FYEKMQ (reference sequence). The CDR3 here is CASSARTSRDEQYF. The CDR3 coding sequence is TGTGCCAGCAGCGCACGGACTAGTCGGGACGAGCAGTACTTC.

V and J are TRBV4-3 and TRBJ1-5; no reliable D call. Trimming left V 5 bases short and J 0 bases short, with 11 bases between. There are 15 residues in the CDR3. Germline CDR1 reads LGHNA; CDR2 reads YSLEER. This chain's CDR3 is CASSGDFNSNQPQHF. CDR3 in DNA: TGCGCCAGCAGCGGAGACTTTAATAGCAATCAGCCCCAGCATTTT.

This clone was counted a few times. The CDR3 is CATSGQRQASSEGTEAFF. CDR3 DNA: TGTGCCACCAGCGGCCAGCGACAGGCCTCATCCGAGGGCACTGAAGCTTTCTTT. The rearrangement links TRBV15 to TRBJ1-1; a weak D match, TRBD1 (6 bases). With 5 bases removed from V and 4 bases from J, the gap between germline ends came to 26 bases. There are 18 residues in the CDR3. Germline V gene data show CDR1 as LNHNV and CDR2 as YYDKDF (reference sequence).

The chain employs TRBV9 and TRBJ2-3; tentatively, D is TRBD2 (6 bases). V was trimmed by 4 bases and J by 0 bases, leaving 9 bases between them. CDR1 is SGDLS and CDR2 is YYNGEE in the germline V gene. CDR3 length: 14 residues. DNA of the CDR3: TGTGCCAGCAGCCTTAGCGGTAGCACAGATACGCAGTATTTT. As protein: CASSLSGSTDTQYF.

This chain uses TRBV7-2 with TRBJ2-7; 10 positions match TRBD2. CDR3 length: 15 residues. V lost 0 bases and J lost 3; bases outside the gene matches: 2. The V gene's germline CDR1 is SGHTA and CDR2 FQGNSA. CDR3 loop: CASSLASGRVYEQYF. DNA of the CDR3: TGTGCCAGCAGCTTAGCCAGCGGGAGGGTCTACGAGCAGTACTTC.

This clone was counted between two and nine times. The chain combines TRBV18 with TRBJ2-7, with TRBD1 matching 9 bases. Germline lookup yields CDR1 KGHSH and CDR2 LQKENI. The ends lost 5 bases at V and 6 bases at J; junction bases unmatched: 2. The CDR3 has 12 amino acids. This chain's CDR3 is CASSADRGEQYF. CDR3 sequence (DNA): TGTGCCAGCTCAGCGGACAGGGGCGAGCAGTACTTC.

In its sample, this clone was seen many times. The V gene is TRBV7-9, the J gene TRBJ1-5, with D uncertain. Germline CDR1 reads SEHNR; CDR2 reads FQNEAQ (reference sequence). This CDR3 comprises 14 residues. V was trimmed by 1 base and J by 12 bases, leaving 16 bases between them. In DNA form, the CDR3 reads TGTGCCAGCAGCTTAGGAGGGTCATTAGAGGACCAGCATTTT. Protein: CASSLGGSLEDQHF.

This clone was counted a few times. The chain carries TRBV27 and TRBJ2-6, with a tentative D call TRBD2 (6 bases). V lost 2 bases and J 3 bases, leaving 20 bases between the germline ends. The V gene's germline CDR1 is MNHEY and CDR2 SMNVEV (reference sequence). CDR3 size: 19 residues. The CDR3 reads CASSLAPGGPPVGANVLTF. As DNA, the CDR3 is TGTGCCAGCAGTTTAGCCCCCGGGGGTCCCCCGGTTGGGGCCAACGTCCTGACTTTC.

CDR3 sequence reads: CASSLQGLILGYTF. The CDR3 DNA is TGTGCCAGCAGCTTACAGGGACTTATCCTCGGCTACACCTTC. The chain employs TRBV7-8 and TRBJ1-2, with D tentatively TRBD1 (5 bases). Trimming cost V 2 bases and J 8 bases, with 15 bases left between them. CDR1 is SGHVS, CDR2 FQNEAQ, per germline. This CDR3 is 14 amino acids long.

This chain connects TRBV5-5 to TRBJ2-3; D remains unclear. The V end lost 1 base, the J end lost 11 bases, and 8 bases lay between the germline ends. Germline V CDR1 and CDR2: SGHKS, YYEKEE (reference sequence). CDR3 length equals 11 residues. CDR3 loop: CASSLFLRQYF. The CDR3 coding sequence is TGTGCCAGCAGCTTGTTTTTGAGGCAGTATTTT.

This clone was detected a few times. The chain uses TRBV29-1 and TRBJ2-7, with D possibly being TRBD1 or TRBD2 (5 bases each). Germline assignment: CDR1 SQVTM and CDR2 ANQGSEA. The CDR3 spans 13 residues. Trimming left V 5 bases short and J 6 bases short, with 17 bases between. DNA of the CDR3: TGCAGCGTTTTTTTGGGCAGGGAGCGCGAGCAGTACTTC. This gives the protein CSVFLGREREQYF.

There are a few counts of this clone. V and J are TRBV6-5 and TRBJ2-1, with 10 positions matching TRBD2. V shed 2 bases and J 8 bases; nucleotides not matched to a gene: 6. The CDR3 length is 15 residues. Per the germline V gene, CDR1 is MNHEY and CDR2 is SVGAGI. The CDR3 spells CASSYGVAGGYEQFF. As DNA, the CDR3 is TGTGCCAGCAGTTACGGGGTAGCGGGAGGTTATGAGCAGTTCTTC.

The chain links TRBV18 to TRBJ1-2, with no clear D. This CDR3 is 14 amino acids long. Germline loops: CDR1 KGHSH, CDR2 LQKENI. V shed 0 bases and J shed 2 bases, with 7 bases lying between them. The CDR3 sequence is CASSPPGGNYGYTF. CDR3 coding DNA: TGTGCCAGCTCACCACCTGGAGGGAACTATGGCTACACCTTC.

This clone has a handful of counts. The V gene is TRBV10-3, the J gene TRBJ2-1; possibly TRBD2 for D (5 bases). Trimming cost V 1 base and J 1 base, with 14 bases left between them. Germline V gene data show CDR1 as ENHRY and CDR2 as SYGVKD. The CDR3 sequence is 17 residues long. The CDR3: CAISELLAWDSYNEQFF. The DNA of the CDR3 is TGTGCCATCAGTGAGTTGTTAGCGTGGGATTCCTACAATGAGCAGTTCTTC.

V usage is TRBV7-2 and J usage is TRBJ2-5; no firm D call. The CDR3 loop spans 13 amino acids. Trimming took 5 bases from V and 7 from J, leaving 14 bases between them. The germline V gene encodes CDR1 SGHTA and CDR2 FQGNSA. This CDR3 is CASSGSGKGTQYF. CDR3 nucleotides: TGTGCCAGCAGCGGTAGTGGGAAAGGGACCCAGTACTTC.

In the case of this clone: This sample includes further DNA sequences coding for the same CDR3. This chain's CDR3 is CASSLVAGSGDTQYF. The CDR3 coding sequence is TGTGCCAGCAGCTTAGTAGCTGGTTCGGGAGATACGCAGTATTTT. This chain uses TRBV7-2 with TRBJ2-3; D is unclear. The CDR3 length is 15 residues. Trimming took off 1 base at V and 5 bases at J, with 13 bases between the two ends. The germline V gene encodes CDR1 SGHTA and CDR2 FQGNSA. Drawing the rest from reference TRBV7-2 and TRBJ2-3, the complete variable domain is GAGVSQSPSNKVTEKGKDVELRCDPISGHTALYWYRQSLGQGLEFLIYFQGNSAPDKSGLPSDRFSAERTGGSVSTLTIQRTQQEDSAVYLCASSLVAGSGDTQYFGPGTRLTVL.

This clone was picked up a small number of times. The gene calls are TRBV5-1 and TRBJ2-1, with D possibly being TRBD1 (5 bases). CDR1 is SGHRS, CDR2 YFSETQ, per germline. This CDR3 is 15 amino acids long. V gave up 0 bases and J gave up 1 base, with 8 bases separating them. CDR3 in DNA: TGCGCCAGCAGCTTGGACAGGCGGTCCTACAATGAGCAGTTCTTC. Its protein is CASSLDRRSYNEQFF.

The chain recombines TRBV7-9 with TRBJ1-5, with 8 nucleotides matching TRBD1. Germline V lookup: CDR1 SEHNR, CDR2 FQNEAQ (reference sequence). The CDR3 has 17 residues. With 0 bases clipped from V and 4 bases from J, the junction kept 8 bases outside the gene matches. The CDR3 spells CASSLATGGQLNQPQHF. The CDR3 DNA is TGTGCCAGCAGCTTAGCAACAGGGGGACAGCTAAATCAGCCCCAGCATTTT. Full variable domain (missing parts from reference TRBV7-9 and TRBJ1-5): DTGVSQNPRHKITKRGQNVTFRCDPISEHNRLYWYRQTLGQGPEFLTYFQNEAQLEKSRLLSDRFSAERPKGSFSTLEIQRTEQGDSAMYLCASSLATGGQLNQPQHFGDGTRLSIL.

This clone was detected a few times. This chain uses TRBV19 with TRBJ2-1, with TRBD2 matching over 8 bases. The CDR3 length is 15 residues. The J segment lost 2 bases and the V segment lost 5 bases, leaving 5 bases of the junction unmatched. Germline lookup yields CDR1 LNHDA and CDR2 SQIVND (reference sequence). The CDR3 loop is CASSLWREAYNEQFF. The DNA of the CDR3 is TGTGCCAGTAGTCTATGGCGGGAGGCCTACAATGAGCAGTTCTTC.

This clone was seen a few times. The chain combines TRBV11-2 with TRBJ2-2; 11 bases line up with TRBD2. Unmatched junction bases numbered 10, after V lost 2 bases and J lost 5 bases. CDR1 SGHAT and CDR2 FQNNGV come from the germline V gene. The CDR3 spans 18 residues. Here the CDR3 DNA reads TGTGCCAGCAGCTTAACTCTAGCGGGAGGTTGGGATACCGGGGAGCTGTTTTTT. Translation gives CASSLTLAGGWDTGELFF.

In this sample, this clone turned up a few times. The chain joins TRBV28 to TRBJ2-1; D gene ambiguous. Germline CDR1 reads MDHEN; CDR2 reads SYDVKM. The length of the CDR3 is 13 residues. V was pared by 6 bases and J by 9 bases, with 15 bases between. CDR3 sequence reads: CASRPDLRAEQFF. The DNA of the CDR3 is TGTGCCAGCAGACCCGACCTCAGAGCTGAGCAGTTCTTC.

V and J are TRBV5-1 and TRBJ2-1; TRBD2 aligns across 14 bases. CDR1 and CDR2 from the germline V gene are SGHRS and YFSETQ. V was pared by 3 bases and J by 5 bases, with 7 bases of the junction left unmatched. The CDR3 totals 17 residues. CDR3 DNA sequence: TGCGCCAGCAGCTGGGGACTAGCGGGAGCCTTAGACAATGAGCAGTTCTTC. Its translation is CASSWGLAGALDNEQFF. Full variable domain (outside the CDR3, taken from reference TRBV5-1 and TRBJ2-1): KAGVTQTPRYLIKTRGQQVTLSCSPISGHRSVSWYQQTPGQGLQFLFEYFSETQRNKGNFPGRFSGRQFSNSRSEMNVSTLELGDSALYLCASSWGLAGALDNEQFFGPGTRLTVL.

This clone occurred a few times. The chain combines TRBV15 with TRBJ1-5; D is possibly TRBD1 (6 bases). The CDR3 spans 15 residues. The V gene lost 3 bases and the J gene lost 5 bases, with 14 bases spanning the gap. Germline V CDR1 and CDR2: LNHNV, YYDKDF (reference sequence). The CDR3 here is CATSSPQTGHQPQHF. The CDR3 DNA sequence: TGTGCCACCAGCAGTCCCCAGACAGGCCATCAGCCCCAGCATTTT.

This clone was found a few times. In DNA, the CDR3 is TGTGCCAGCAGCCAATCCAATTCCCGGGCTGAAGCTTTCTTT. This translates into CASSQSNSRAEAFF. The chain has TRBV4-2 and TRBJ1-1; D unclear. The CDR3 extends over 14 amino acids. Germline assignment: CDR1 LGHNA and CDR2 YNFKEQ. V was clipped by 2 bases and J by 6 bases, with 13 bases between them.